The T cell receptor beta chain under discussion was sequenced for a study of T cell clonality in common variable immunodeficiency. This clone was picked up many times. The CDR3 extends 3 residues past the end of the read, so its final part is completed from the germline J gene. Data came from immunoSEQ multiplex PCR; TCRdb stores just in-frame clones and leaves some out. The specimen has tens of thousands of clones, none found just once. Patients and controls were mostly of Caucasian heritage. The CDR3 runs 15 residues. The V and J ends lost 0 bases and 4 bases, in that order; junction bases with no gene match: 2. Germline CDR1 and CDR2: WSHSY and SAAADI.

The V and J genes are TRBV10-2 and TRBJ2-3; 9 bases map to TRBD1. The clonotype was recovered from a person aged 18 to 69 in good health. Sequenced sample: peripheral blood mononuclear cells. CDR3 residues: CASSESGTGSDTQYF. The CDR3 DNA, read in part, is TGCGCCAGCAGTGAGTCAGGGACAGGGTCAGATACG.